The source of this T cell receptor beta chain is a study of sequential checkpoint blockade in melanoma (dated by TCRdb to the late 2010s). With respect to the entire study: In a 1:1 randomization, patients received either first-line nivolumab then ipilimumab (arm A) or ipilimumab then nivolumab (arm B). Maintenance nivolumab came after each of the two trial sequences.

The immunoSEQ Assay was used to immunosequence TCRbeta CDR3 regions from genomic DNA. Before high-throughput sequencing, the genomic DNA was amplified using bias-controlled multiplex PCR. Turning to the authors' computational methods: To quantify the absolute abundance of each unique TCRbeta CDR3 region, the sequences were collapsed and filtered. Clonality, defined as 1 minus Pielou's evenness, was calculated using only productive rearrangements. A previously published method was used to identify clones with significantly greater frequencies in on-treatment samples than in baseline samples. TCRdb took over this immuneACCESS table, retaining in-frame rearrangements with V and J assigned. Such tables are incomplete; in checked studies, under half of the missing clones stem from an unresolved V gene, and the remainder is unexplained. V, J and clone size were drawn from that table, and D and trimming were deduced from the DNA. This sample comprises around 18,000 clones, about 66% of them detected only once. The ten most abundant clones make up roughly 10% of the sample.

With regard to this clone: Which antigen it targets is not known. No per-base quality is available; no much larger clone lies one base away.

CDR1 and CDR2 were assigned from the germline V gene (reference sequence) as MNHNY and SVGAGI. The CDR3 spans 12 residues, from the cysteine through the phenylalanine. Only the CDR3 portion is preserved as DNA: 36 bases, with reading frame beginning at the first base. V lost 7 bases and J lost 3 bases; the stretch between them is 9 bases long. The full study reports these points: The response-prediction model combining TCR metrics and mutation burden needs validation in larger, independent patient cohorts.

The treatment or condition label, as the study defines it: randomized to nivolumab then ipilimumab (arm A) or the reverse (arm B). Prior DNA-damaging chemotherapy had not been received by any trial patient. Live CD3+CD8+ cells negative for CD19 and CD56 were sorted from thawed PBMCs on a FACS Aria II flow cytometer. Samples were obtained from patients with melanoma enrolled in CheckMate 064, a randomized, open-label phase II trial of sequential checkpoint blockade. Peripheral blood mononuclear cells were collected by leukapheresis, purified with Ficoll-Paque, and frozen in human serum with roughly 9.9% DMSO. Right after sorting, the blood CD3+CD8+ cells were verified to be >98% pure, and DNA extraction followed.

The sequence is built from TRBV6-6 and TRBJ1-1; no D gene is confidently identified. This TCR derives from a human donor with melanoma. Sample: CD8+ T cells sorted from blood (inferred from file names), taken from a patient given nivolumab and ipilimumab in sequence. The sequence in DNA is TGTGCCAGCAAGTGGGAGGACACTGAAGCTTTCTTT. This gives the protein CASKWEDTEAFF.